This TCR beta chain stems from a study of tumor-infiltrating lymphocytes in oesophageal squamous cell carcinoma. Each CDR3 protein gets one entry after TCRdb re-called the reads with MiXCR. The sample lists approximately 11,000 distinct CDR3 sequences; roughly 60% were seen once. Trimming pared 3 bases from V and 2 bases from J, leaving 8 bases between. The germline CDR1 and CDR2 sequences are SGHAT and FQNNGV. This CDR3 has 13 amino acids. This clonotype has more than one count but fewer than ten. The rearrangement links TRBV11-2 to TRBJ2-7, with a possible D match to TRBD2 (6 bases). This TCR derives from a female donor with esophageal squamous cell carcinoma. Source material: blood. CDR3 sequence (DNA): TGTGCCAGCAGCTTCGGCGGGACCTACGAGCAGTACTTC. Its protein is CASSFGGTYEQYF.